This entry lists 20 T cell receptor beta chains sequenced from one sample in a study of neoadjuvant anti-PD-1 for oral cavity cancer. Time point defined: after neoadjuvant nivolumab, at surgical resection. Sequenced by immunoSEQ multiplex PCR; TCRdb stores in-frame clones only, minus some. The sample yields about 13,000 clones, 67% seen once. The sample consisted of PBMCs, taken after nivolumab (anti-PD-1) treatment. Receptors originate from a person aged 40 to 85 with oral cavity squamous cell carcinoma.

The chain has TRBV5-1 and TRBJ2-5; D gene unclear. CDR1 is SGHRS and CDR2 is YFSETQ in the germline V gene. The CDR3 spans 12 residues. V was clipped by 7 bases and J by 4 bases, with 11 bases between them. As DNA, the CDR3 is TGCGCCAGCTACTCCCTGATAGAGACCCAGTACTTC. Translation gives CASYSLIETQYF. Complete variable domain (other parts from reference TRBV5-1 and TRBJ2-5): KAGVTQTPRYLIKTRGQQVTLSCSPISGHRSVSWYQQTPGQGLQFLFEYFSETQRNKGNFPGRFSGRQFSNSRSEMNVSTLELGDSALYLCASYSLIETQYFGPGTRLLVL.

This chain joins TRBV5-1 and TRBJ2-2; 10 bases are shared with TRBD1. V lost 4 bases, J lost 6 bases, and 3 bases stayed unmatched. Germline-derived CDR1 and CDR2 are SGHRS and YFSETQ. The CDR3 is 14 amino acids. DNA for the CDR3: TGCGCCAGCAGCAGGGACAGGGGATCCGGGGAGCTGTTTTTT. Protein product: CASSRDRGSGELFF.

The chain combines TRBV5-4 with TRBJ1-2, with TRBD1 identical over 7 bases. The ends lost 1 base at V and 7 bases at J; junction bases unmatched: 4. Germline CDR1 reads SGHNT; CDR2 reads YYREEE (reference sequence). The CDR3 is 13 residues long. CDR3 protein: CASSLKGAFGYTF. CDR3 bases: TGTGCCAGCAGCTTGAAGGGGGCTTTTGGCTACACCTTC.

This clone was counted only a few times. The chain couples TRBV5-6 to TRBJ2-7, with 8 bases matching TRBD1. The germline V gene encodes CDR1 SGHDT and CDR2 YYEEEE. Losses at the gene ends were 3 bases for V and 2 bases for J; bases not matched to a gene: 4. The CDR3 extends over 14 amino acids. The CDR3 reads CASSYGTGPYEQYF. DNA of the CDR3: TGTGCCAGCAGCTACGGGACAGGTCCCTACGAGCAGTACTTC.

The rearrangement joins TRBV6-5 to TRBJ1-1; D uncertain. V lost 6 bases to trimming and J lost 0 bases, with 5 bases between them. Germline V gene sequence: CDR1 MNHEY, CDR2 SVGAGI. The CDR3 totals 12 residues. CDR3 in amino acids: CASRSLNTEAFF. The CDR3 DNA follows: TGTGCCAGCAGAAGCTTGAACACTGAAGCTTTCTTT.

V is TRBV7-9 and J is TRBJ2-3, with D unclear. This CDR3 is 12 amino acids long. Germline CDR1 SEHNR, CDR2 FQNEAQ (reference sequence). V lost 2 bases, J lost 8 bases, and 8 bases lay in between. As DNA, the CDR3 is TGTGCCAGCAGCTTAAGCCAAGGTACGCAGTATTTT. The encoded protein is CASSLSQGTQYF.

This sequence joins TRBV6-1 and TRBJ2-2; TRBD1 agrees at 8 bases. The CDR3 has 13 residues. J lost 7 bases, V lost 6 bases, and 4 bases had no gene match. CDR1 MNHNS and CDR2 SASEGT come from the germline V gene. This CDR3 reads CASRGQAGGELFF. The CDR3 DNA reads as TGTGCCAGCAGGGGACAGGCGGGCGGGGAGCTGTTTTTT.

This clone was seen a few times. The chain is built from TRBV2 and TRBJ2-5; D remains unclear. Germline CDR1 and CDR2: SNHLY and FYNNEI. The CDR3 is 11 amino acids. Trimming removed 6 bases at V and 4 bases at J, with 6 bases between. CDR3 residues: CASRLAETQYF. Written as DNA, the CDR3 is TGTGCCAGCAGATTGGCAGAGACCCAGTACTTC.

This rearrangement joins TRBV11-2 to TRBJ2-7; TRBD2 is a possible D gene (5 bases). The ends were cut back, 5 bases at V and 1 base at J, with 15 bases in the middle. The CDR3 has 15 amino acids. Germline values: CDR1 SGHAT, CDR2 FQNNGV. The CDR3 here is CASSHDHGISYEQYF. The CDR3 bases are TGTGCCAGCAGCCACGACCACGGGATTTCCTACGAGCAGTACTTC.

This clone was observed once. V usage is TRBV6-5 and J usage is TRBJ1-2; D gene unclear. The CDR3 consists of 12 residues. V was pared by 7 bases and J by 0 bases, with 6 bases between. Germline V gene data show CDR1 as MNHEY and CDR2 as SVGAGI. CDR3 residues: CASKGANYGYTF. For the CDR3, the DNA is TGTGCCAGCAAGGGAGCTAACTATGGCTACACCTTC.

The chain combines TRBV6-5 with TRBJ2-7, with D tentatively TRBD2 (6 bases). The ends were cut back, 4 bases at V and 6 bases at J, with 16 bases in the middle. The germline gives CDR1 MNHEY, CDR2 SVGAGI. The CDR3 totals 14 residues. The CDR3 is CASSFGGRAGEQYF. CDR3 nucleotides: TGTGCCAGCAGTTTCGGGGGAAGGGCTGGCGAGCAGTACTTC.

This clone has more than one count but fewer than ten. V and J are TRBV6-5 and TRBJ1-1, with 7 bases fitting TRBD1. Looked up from germline, CDR1 is MNHEY and CDR2 is SVGAGI. The CDR3 runs 14 residues. The V segment lost 6 bases and the J segment 9 bases; nucleotides outside the gene matches: 13. In DNA, the CDR3 is TGTGCCAGCAGGCAACCGTCGGGACAGTTGCAAGCTTTCTTT. Amino acid sequence: CASRQPSGQLQAFF.

The chain couples TRBV6-5 to TRBJ1-2; D might be TRBD1 (6 bases). The germline V gene has CDR1 MNHEY and CDR2 SVGAGI. The CDR3 length is 14 residues. V lost 7 bases, J lost 7 bases, and 19 bases lay in between. The CDR3 sequence: CASNQGTGPGGYTF. The CDR3, as DNA: TGTGCCAGCAACCAGGGTACAGGGCCGGGTGGCTACACCTTC.

Here the CDR3 reads CASSSRTGRTEAFF. CDR3 in DNA: TGTGCCAGCAGCTCGAGGACAGGGAGGACTGAAGCTTTCTTT. The rearrangement joins TRBV5-6 to TRBJ1-1; 8 positions match TRBD1. CDR1 SGHDT and CDR2 YYEEEE come from the germline V gene. The CDR3 covers 14 residues. V dropped 3 bases and J dropped 5; count of bases not matched to a gene: 6.

This chain joins TRBV6-5 and TRBJ2-7; 10 bases match TRBD2. The CDR3 covers 15 residues. Germline loops: CDR1 MNHEY, CDR2 SVGAGI. The junction had 14 bases not matched to a gene; V was cut back by 7 bases and J by 8 bases. In DNA form, the CDR3 reads TGTGCCAGCAAGGCTAGCGGGAGCTCGGGTTGGCAGCAGTACTTC. This encodes CASKASGSSGWQQYF.

The chain uses TRBV7-8 and TRBJ2-3; D is unresolved. Trimming shortened V by 5 bases and J by 2 bases, and 11 bases separated the two germline ends. The CDR3 loop spans 14 amino acids. CDR1 and CDR2 (germline): SGHVS, FQNEAQ. The CDR3 loop reads CASSQGLFTDTQYF. The CDR3 DNA sequence: TGTGCCAGCAGCCAAGGGCTCTTCACAGATACGCAGTATTTT.

The chain joins TRBV29-1 to TRBJ1-2; 7 bases fit TRBD1. V lost 5 bases and J lost 6; bases outside the gene matches: 9. CDR3 length: 13 residues. Germline CDR1 SQVTM, CDR2 ANQGSEA. This CDR3 is CSVLHDRENGYTF. In nucleotides, the CDR3 is TGCAGCGTTCTTCATGACAGGGAAAATGGCTACACCTTC.

J is TRBJ2-7 and V is TRBV11-2; 7 bases are a match to TRBD2. The ends lost 5 bases at V and 9 bases at J; junction bases unmatched: 10. The CDR3 runs 13 residues. Germline V gives CDR1 SGHAT, CDR2 FQNNGV. CDR3 DNA: TGTGCCAGCAGCACCCCAGGACTAGTGAGGCAGTACTTC. Amino acids: CASSTPGLVRQYF.

The chain has TRBV6-5 and TRBJ2-5; 9 bases match TRBD2. CDR1 is MNHEY, CDR2 SVGAGI, per germline. The CDR3 has 14 amino acids. Trimming removed 7 bases from V and 5 bases from J; junction bases left unmatched: 8. The DNA for the CDR3 is TGTGCCAGCACCACCGGGACTAGCCGCGAGACCCAGTACTTC. It yields the protein CASTTGTSRETQYF.

The chain is built from TRBV28 and TRBJ1-2; D is unresolved. CDR1 and CDR2 from the germline V gene are MDHEN and SYDVKM. Trimming pared 6 bases from V and 4 bases from J, leaving 9 bases between. This CDR3 is built from 12 residues. The CDR3 is CASSPHPYGYTF. CDR3 nucleotides: TGTGCCAGCAGCCCCCACCCCTATGGCTACACCTTC.